The table lists the clone carrying this T cell receptor (beta chain) with a few counts. For every donor, a draw yielded approximately 9.8 milliliters of peripheral blood. A J-beta primer mix and a sample-barcoded 5' primer were used in a second PCR of about 7 to 12 cycles. TCRdb used MiXCR to reprocess the 5' RACE reads, holding one entry per CDR3 protein. The sample has about 800,000 distinct CDR3 sequences, roughly 25% seen once. The data belong to a study of blood T cells in healthy people across ages. There are 12 residues in the CDR3. Germline V gene data show CDR1 as PRHDT and CDR2 as FYEKMQ (reference sequence). The V gene lost 5 bases and the J gene lost 11 bases, with 10 bases spanning the gap. Another study also made use of these data, one on T cells of mothers and their children. As that study records: In each mother, TCR beta CDR3 reads exceeded 10 million; in each child, they numbered some 3 million. Regardless of relatedness, pairs show thymic selection shaping TCR recombination output in a similar manner.

This TCR came from a boy younger than 18 in good health. V usage is TRBV13 and J usage is TRBJ1-6; D ambiguous. Sequenced material: blood. CDR3 loop: CASSPDRTPLHF. In DNA, the CDR3 is TGTGCCAGCAGCCCGGACCGAACACCCCTCCACTTT.